This T cell receptor (beta chain) was observed in a study of long-term antiretroviral therapy in people with HIV. As for the study in general: When the earliest samples were collected, ART was typically delayed until CD4 counts fell. Study-level results: The range of CDR3 lengths in HIV repertoires proved narrower than that found in controls.

CDR1 and CDR2 (germline): SGHTA, FQGNSA. V trimming: 6 bases; J trimming: 6 bases; junction bases outside the gene matches: 7. This CDR3 contains 13 residues. Every HIV-positive participant received treatment in the United States. At survey level, the immunoSEQ assay was run in its v3.0 version. Each sample had sequencing targeting roughly 40,000-50,000 T-cell genomes. Libraries were prepared by immunoSEQ multiplex PCR; TCRdb keeps only in-frame clonotypes and omits some of them. The table lists 25,000 to 30,000 clones, about 85% of them singletons. About this clone: Its cognate antigen is unknown.

Sequencing used unsorted PBMCs, obtained 4.8 years after starting antiretroviral therapy. V usage is TRBV7-2 and J usage is TRBJ1-2, with 7 bases fitting TRBD1. This clonotype was sampled from a man aged 40-49 years with HIV. The CDR3 sequence is CASRRGTEDGYTF. The CDR3 DNA is TGTGCCAGCAGGAGGGGGACAGAAGATGGCTACACCTTC.